This T cell receptor (beta chain) was captured by sequencing in a study of blood T cells in healthy people across ages. Next came a second PCR, run for about 6 to 12 cycles, which used a sample-barcoded 5' primer along with a J-beta primer mix. Each CDR3 protein gets one entry after TCRdb re-called the 5' RACE reads with MiXCR. The table has over a million distinct CDR3 sequences, 59% seen once. At least 6 million PBMCs were isolated per sample. The CDR3 is 13 amino acids. Germline V gives CDR1 DFQATT, CDR2 SNEGSKA (reference sequence). V dropped 3 bases and J dropped 3 bases, with 9 bases sitting between them.

The chain joins TRBV20-1 to TRBJ1-5, with a possible D match to TRBD1 (5 bases). The sequence was collected from a man between 18 and 29 years old in good health. Specimen: blood. CDR3 sequence (DNA): TGCAGTGCTAGTAAGGACAACAATCAGCCCCAGCATTTT. It codes for CSASKDNNQPQHF.